This entry is about one T cell receptor beta chain. This sample was included in a study of cytomegalovirus exposure and HLA in healthy donors. Clones were sequenced by immunoSEQ multiplex PCR, and TCRdb holds only the in-frame ones, with some missing. The profile shows 100,000 to 150,000 clones, nearly 90% of them singletons. The TCR comes from a woman aged 18-29 years in good health and CMV-seronegative. The sample comprised PBMCs.

The CDR3 reads CASSLDGGDRGFTEAFF. DNA of the CDR3: TGTGCCAGCAGCTTAGACGGGGGGGACAGGGGTTTCACTGAAGCTTTCTTT. The rearrangement uses TRBV11-3 and TRBJ1-1, with 10 nucleotides matching TRBD1. V was clipped by 0 bases and J by 4 bases; unmatched bases: 8. The CDR3 runs 17 residues. CDR1 and CDR2 from the germline V gene are SGHNT and YENEEA.